The 3 T cell receptor beta chains below all came from one sample that was sequenced in a study of cytomegalovirus exposure and HLA in healthy donors. Profiled with immunoSEQ multiplex PCR; TCRdb holds only in-frame clones, not every one. The sample includes some 330,000 clones, about nine tenths of them seen just once. Source material: PBMCs. The receptors originated from a woman younger than 35 in good health and CMV-seronegative.

The chain carries TRBV19 and TRBJ1-5; 11 nucleotides line up with TRBD1. The CDR3 spans 16 residues. Germline values: CDR1 LNHDA, CDR2 SQIVND (reference sequence). With 4 bases clipped from V and 7 bases from J, the junction kept 9 bases outside the gene matches. The CDR3 spells CASSTSGQGAEQPQHF. DNA for the CDR3: TGTGCCAGTAGTACATCCGGACAGGGGGCGGAACAGCCCCAGCATTTT.

The chain combines TRBV2 with TRBJ2-3, with D uncertain. Trimming pared 6 bases from V and 10 bases from J, leaving 17 bases between. The CDR3 has 13 amino acids. The germline V gene has CDR1 SNHLY and CDR2 FYNNEI. CDR3 nucleotide sequence: TGTGCCAGCAGGGCTACACTATCCCCCTCGCAGTATTTT. Protein product: CASRATLSPSQYF.

V is TRBV4-1 and J is TRBJ1-5, with 7 bases aligning to TRBD1. Germline V gene lookup returns CDR1 MGHRA and CDR2 YSYEKL. V shed 2 bases, J shed 6 bases, and the junction held 7 bases outside the gene matches. The CDR3 consists of 15 residues. The CDR3: CASSQTGVGSQPQHF. CDR3 bases: TGCGCCAGCAGCCAAACAGGGGTTGGGAGTCAGCCCCAGCATTTT.